This is a list of T cell receptor beta chains from one sample in a study of immune evolution from preneoplasia to lung adenocarcinoma. The protocol was immunoSEQ multiplex PCR, while the TCRdb copy is restricted to in-frame clones and leaves out a portion. Altogether 20,000 or so clones are present, about 80% being singletons, with the ten largest covering roughly 5.5%. The sample taken for sequencing was FFPE invasive lung adenocarcinoma tissue. The receptors stem from a person aged 55 to 69 with lung adenocarcinoma. CDR3s include the opening cysteine and the closing phenylalanine or tryptophan. A D gene is named only where the DNA matches it firmly. Size values are once, few and many counts, or a class for expanded clones, and some rows have none.

>TRBJ2-7|-|TRBV6-1|-
TGTGCCAGCAGCAAGCCGGGACTCTTCTCCGAGCAGTACTTC
CASSKPGLFSEQYF
>TRBJ2-3|TRBD2|TRBV6-8|-
TGTGCCAGCAGTTATTCGGAGACTAGCGGGAGGGCAGATACGCAGTATTTT
CASSYSETSGRADTQYF
>TRBJ2-3|-|TRBV4-2|-
TGTGCCAGCAGCCAAGACGGGGCCGAGGATACGCAGTATTTT
CASSQDGAEDTQYF
>TRBJ2-6|TRBD1|TRBV7-3|few
TGTGCCAGCAGCTTGGACAGGACCTCTGGGGCCAACGTCCTGACTTTC
CASSLDRTSGANVLTF
>TRBJ2-7|TRBD2|TRBV7-9|-
TGTGCCAGCAGTTCTAGCGGGACCTACGAGCAGTACTTC
CASSSSGTYEQYF
>TRBJ1-2|TRBD1|TRBV10-3|once
TGTGCCATCAGTGAGTCGACAGGGAACGGCTACACCTTC
CAISESTGNGYTF
>TRBJ2-7|TRBD1|TRBV5-1|once
TGCGCCAGCAGCTTGGATCGGGACAGGTACTACGAGCAGTACTTC
CASSLDRDRYYEQYF
>TRBJ1-1|TRBD1|TRBV18|-
TGTGCCAGCTCACCGGGGACAGGGTTGAACACTGAAGCTTTCTTT
CASSPGTGLNTEAFF
>TRBJ2-2|-|TRBV28|-
TGTGCCAGCAGGCGGTGGGACACTGGGGAGCTGTTTTTT
CASRRWDTGELFF
>TRBJ2-3|-|TRBV7-6|-
TGTGCCAGCAGCCCGATCGGACGTCTCGGCACAGATACGCAGTATTTT
CASSPIGRLGTDTQYF
>TRBJ1-5|-|TRBV4-1|-
TGCGCCAGCAGCCAACTCACAGGGTTTCAGCCCCAGCATTTT
CASSQLTGFQPQHF